This T cell receptor beta chain is from a study of T cells in Graves' hyperthyroidism and ophthalmopathy (dated by TCRdb to the late 2010s). A note on the overall study: Peripheral blood was sampled at the time of initial diagnosis, prior to any treatment. TCR Vbeta CDR3 sequencing of 120 to 150 peripheral blood samples (43 ophthalmopathy, under 80 hyperthyroidism and approximately 17 progressor patients) is reported in the paper. Once sampling was done, hyperthyroidism patients were given methimazole at a starting dose of 30 mg daily, whereas ophthalmopathy patients were given high-dose intravenous methylprednisolone. For training and testing, the roughly 97 patients in the discovery cohort were randomly divided in a 7:3 ratio. Prospective prediction of ophthalmopathy was tested in an independent validation cohort consisting of under 20 hyperthyroidism patients and some 17 patients who later progressed to ophthalmopathy. The study also compared thyroid tissue and blood T-cell repertoires from roughly 6 Graves' hyperthyroidism patients. TCR V-J signatures able to tell the groups apart were searched for in a discovery cohort of 90 to 100 patients, of whom fewer than 45 had Graves' ophthalmopathy and roughly 57 had stable Graves' hyperthyroidism.

TCR beta CDR3 regions were amplified from RNA transcripts. The TCR CDR3 was subjected to a first round of RT-PCR using the HTBI primer set and the Qiagen OneStep RT-PCR kit. A second multiplex PCR round built the libraries, followed by size selection and purification. The libraries were sequenced on an Illumina HiSeq2000 using paired-end 100 bp reads. The authors processed their data as follows. SOAPnuke was used to process the raw data, with reads discarded if the reads contained adapters or uncalled bases, had a mean Phred below 15, or lacked an exact constant-primer or identifier match. High-quality paired reads were merged with COPE v1.2.5, and unique nucleotide sequences were defined as clonotypes. Clonotypes were aligned to IMGT TRBV, TRBD and TRBJ reference segments using MiTCR v1.1. The analysis included only V-J combinations with a frequency above 0.0001, which together covered approximately 99% of the repertoires. The TCS score was defined as the ratio of F50 (clonal expansion) to E x V (chaos), calculated using BLOSUM62-based TCRdist between CDR3 peptides within each V-J. Welch's t-statistics and random forest reduced around 520 V-J features to 13, which were used in a naive Bayes classifier (R e1071). TCRdb's own reprocessing of the public reads used fastp at Q25 and MiXCR and kept productive beta chains. All rows with the same CDR3 protein become a single entry with the most common DNA and genes. The V and J calls and clone size are TCRdb's, not the authors'. Present in this sample are approximately 370,000 distinct CDR3 sequences, about a sixth of which were seen just once. The top ten hold 34% of the sample.

V is cut by 8 bases and J by 2 bases, and the space between the germline ends is 26 bases. The CDR3 runs 17 residues from the cysteine to the phenylalanine. The only DNA kept is the CDR3, 51 bases in frame from the first base. As encoded in the germline V gene, CDR1 is SGHTS while CDR2 is YDEGEE. This clonotype was counted between two and nine times. Which antigen it targets is not known. No base quality information exists; no much larger clone differs at one position. What the work shows at the level of the full study, not this receptor alone: A model built on a 13 V-J signature distinguished ophthalmopathy from stable hyperthyroidism, reaching about 88% sensitivity and around 81% specificity in cross-validation and 80%/75% in testing. Sample size was not statistically predetermined, and investigators were not blinded to group allocation. In validation, the model predicted progression to ophthalmopathy a median of approximately 6.6 months before onset, with about 70% sensitivity and about 75% specificity. Blood samples also contained most of the expanded thyroid clonotypes (frequency above 0.001), which suggests that blood repertoires may reflect thyroid immune responses.

Hyperthyroidism patients were newly diagnosed, had a disease duration of under 2 months, and were aged 18 to 65 years. Exclusion was applied to patients with uncontrolled infections, other autoimmune diseases, pregnancy or lactation. Diagnoses relied on clinical symptoms, serum thyroxine and TRAb, thyroid ultrasound and orbital computed tomography. Blood from progressor patients was drawn when they were first diagnosed with hyperthyroidism, before any ophthalmopathy symptoms appeared. Ficoll-Paque density gradient centrifugation was used to isolate PBMCs from around 10 ml of fresh peripheral blood. Progressor patients were initially diagnosed with Graves' hyperthyroidism and developed ophthalmopathy during follow-up. Total RNA was extracted using Trizol reagent, and RNA quality was assessed on an Agilent 2100 Bioanalyzer.

The TCR was taken from a woman in her 30s with Graves' hyperthyroidism that later progressed to Graves' ophthalmopathy. The sample was blood. This sequence uses TRBV5-8 and TRBJ2-7; the D gene is possibly TRBD1 or TRBD2, with 7 bases matching each. The encoded CDR3 is CASRDSLRREGAYEQYF. The DNA reads as follows: TGTGCCAGTAGGGACAGTCTTCGGAGGGAGGGGGCCTACGAGCAGTACTTC.